The next 23 T cell receptor beta chains were all read from a single sample in a study of CD8 T cells in Susac syndrome. An amount of RNA that ranged from 0.5 to 1 ug was reverse transcribed with random hexamers. TCRdb ran MiXCR on the immunoSEQ multiplex PCR reads and lists one entry per CDR3 protein. This table has about 60,000 distinct CDR3 sequences, approximately 92% appearing once. Sequencing input: CD8+ T cells from PBMCs. Receptors were obtained from a human donor in good health.

This chain links TRBV7-9 with TRBJ1-5; 8 bases fit TRBD1. The CDR3 is 15 residues long. The germline V gene has CDR1 SEHNR and CDR2 FQNEAQ (reference sequence). V lost 5 bases to trimming and J lost 0 bases; unmatched junction nucleotides: 3. The CDR3 is CASSETGVSNQPQHF. The CDR3 DNA reads TGTGCCAGCAGCGAGACAGGGGTTAGCAATCAGCCCCAGCATTTT.

The CDR3 here is CASSPDRASPLHF. DNA for the CDR3: TGTGCCAGCAGCCCGGACAGGGCGTCACCCCTCCACTTT. The genes are TRBV5-4 and TRBJ1-6, with 8 positions matching TRBD1. The CDR3 has 13 amino acids. Germline V lookup: CDR1 SGHNT, CDR2 YYREEE (reference sequence). V lost 4 bases and J lost 10; bases outside the gene matches: 4. Full variable domain (rest looked up from reference TRBV5-4 and TRBJ1-6): ETGVTQSPTHLIKTRGQQVTLRCSSQSGHNTVSWYQQALGQGPQFIFQYYREEENGRGNFPPRFSGLQFPNYSSELNVNALELDDSALYLCASSPDRASPLHFGNGTRLTVT.

This rearrangement joins TRBV4-2 to TRBJ2-7; the D gene is possibly TRBD1 (6 bases). The length of the CDR3 is 12 residues. Germline V CDR1 and CDR2: LGHNA, YNFKEQ. The ends were cut back, 4 bases at V and 6 bases at J, with 10 bases in the middle. CDR3 coding DNA: TGTGCCAGCAGCCGTAACAGGGCCGAGCAGTACTTC. This translates into CASSRNRAEQYF.

The chain recombines TRBV7-8 with TRBJ2-3; TRBD1 is a possible D gene (5 bases). The CDR3 consists of 14 residues. The V gene lost 0 bases and the J gene lost 3 bases, with 7 bases spanning the gap. Germline CDR1 and CDR2: SGHVS and FQNEAQ. For the CDR3, the DNA is TGTGCCAGCAGCTTAGCGGACAATACAGATACGCAGTATTTT. Translating it yields CASSLADNTDTQYF.

The V call is TRBV30, the J call TRBJ1-2, with D hard to call. Germline V gene sequence: CDR1 GTSNPN, CDR2 SVGIG (reference sequence). V gave up 0 bases and J gave up 8 bases, with 10 bases separating them. The CDR3 is made up of 12 amino acids. The CDR3 DNA follows: TGTGCCTGGAGTGTAAAAGGACGGGGCTACACCTTC. This translates into CAWSVKGRGYTF.

A note on this clonotype: At one end, the junction sequence differs from germline, possibly due to a read error. The CDR3 nucleotides are TGCGGGGGTTGTCAGCCCCAGCATTTT. Encoded protein: CGGCQPQHF. The genes are TRBV10-3 and TRBJ1-5; perhaps TRBD1 as D (5 bases). The CDR3 covers 9 residues. Germline V gene data show CDR1 as ENHRY and CDR2 as SYGVKD.

V and J are TRBV27 and TRBJ2-3; D tentatively reads TRBD1 or TRBD2 (5 bases each). The V and J ends lost 4 bases and 6 bases respectively, with 17 bases between them. Germline lookup yields CDR1 MNHEY and CDR2 SMNVEV (reference sequence). CDR3 size: 15 residues. The CDR3 nucleotides read TGTGCCAGCAGTTCCGGGACGGGGCTGTGGGATACGCAGTATTTT. It specifies CASSSGTGLWDTQYF.

The chain recombines TRBV4-2 with TRBJ2-1; TRBD2 matches 10 bases. Germline loops: CDR1 LGHNA, CDR2 YNFKEQ. The V gene end was trimmed by 5 bases and the J gene end by 10 bases; junction bases not matched to a gene: 8. This CDR3 has 14 residues. The CDR3 DNA reads as TGTGCCAGCAGCTCAAGCGGGGGGGGGCGAGAGCAGTTCTTC. Protein: CASSSSGGGREQFF.

J is TRBJ2-5 and V is TRBV5-4; no firm D call. V dropped 0 bases and J dropped 6 bases, with 6 bases sitting between them. Germline V gene lookup returns CDR1 SGHNT and CDR2 YYREEE (reference sequence). The CDR3 contains 12 residues. The CDR3 sequence: CASSLGSKTQYF. The CDR3, as DNA: TGTGCCAGCAGCTTGGGATCGAAGACCCAGTACTTC.

The chain recombines TRBV10-3 with TRBJ2-7; no clear D. Trimming shortened V by 3 bases and J by 5 bases, and 8 bases separated the two germline ends. Germline V gives CDR1 ENHRY, CDR2 SYGVKD. This CDR3 contains 12 residues. CDR3 residues: CAISDAEDEQYF. The CDR3 DNA reads as TGTGCCATCAGTGATGCAGAGGACGAGCAGTACTTC.

In this sample, this clonotype turned up a few times. One end of the junction does not line up with germline, which may come from a read error. The gene calls are TRBV4-3 and TRBJ2-1, with D maybe TRBD1 (6 bases). This CDR3 is built from 15 residues. Germline V gives CDR1 LGHNA, CDR2 YSLEER. Written as DNA, the CDR3 is TGTGCCAGCAGCCAAGATGGGGGCGGTTACAATGAGCAGTTCTTC. Its protein is CASSQDGGGYNEQFF.

In the case of this clonotype: The junction differs from germline at one of its ends, possibly a read error. This chain connects TRBV12-3 or TRBV12-4 to TRBJ2-5; D is ambiguous. There are 13 residues in the CDR3. The DNA of the CDR3 is TGTGCCGGCAGTTTAGTAAGGGCAGAGACCCAGTACTTC. Protein product: CAGSLVRAETQYF.

The chain uses TRBV5-6 and TRBJ2-7; D is perhaps TRBD2 (7 bases). V lost 4 bases to trimming and J lost 4 bases, with 21 bases between them. CDR3 size: 16 residues. Germline V CDR1 and CDR2: SGHDT, YYEEEE. The CDR3 here is CASSRGAGPLDYEQYF. The CDR3 region has the DNA TGTGCCAGCAGCCGGGGGGCCGGACCCCTGGATTACGAGCAGTACTTC.

The V and J genes are TRBV24-1 and TRBJ1-1; unclear D gene. V was pared by 10 bases and J by 3 bases, with 14 bases between. The CDR3 totals 13 residues. Looked up from germline, CDR1 is KGHDR and CDR2 is SFDVKD. The CDR3 here is CATQEGRDTEAFF. The CDR3 nucleotides are TGTGCCACTCAAGAAGGGCGAGACACTGAAGCTTTCTTT.

This rearrangement joins TRBV15 to TRBJ1-2, with a tentative D call TRBD1 (5 bases). In germline, CDR1 is LNHNV, CDR2 YYDKDF (reference sequence). The CDR3 runs 15 residues. Trimming cost V 1 base and J 7 bases, with 16 bases left between them. For the CDR3, the DNA is TGTGCCACCAGCAGAGCGACAACCGGGACTTTTGGCTACACCTTC. It translates to CATSRATTGTFGYTF. Together with reference TRBV15 and TRBJ1-2, the CDR3 gives the full variable domain: DAMVIQNPRYQVTQFGKPVTLSCSQTLNHNVMYWYQQKSSQAPKLLFHYYDKDFNNEADTPDNFQSRRPNTSFCFLDIRSPGLGDTAMYLCATSRATTGTFGYTFGSGTRLTVV.

A remark on this clonotype: A read error may account for a junction end that differs from germline. The V and J genes are TRBV2 and TRBJ1-1; D may be TRBD1 (6 bases). Germline V gene data show CDR1 as SNHLY and CDR2 as FYNNEI. This CDR3 is built from 17 residues. The chain's CDR3 is CASSEALGYRANSEAFF. CDR3 nucleotide sequence: TGTGCCAGCAGTGAAGCGCTTGGCTACAGGGCCAACAGTGAAGCTTTCTTT.

The chain employs TRBV9 and TRBJ2-7; 7 nucleotides line up with TRBD1. The V segment lost 3 bases and the J segment 0 bases; nucleotides outside the gene matches: 12. This CDR3 contains 17 residues. Germline V gene data show CDR1 as SGDLS and CDR2 as YYNGEE. CDR3: CASSASRGGRGSYEQYF. In DNA form, the CDR3 reads TGTGCCAGCAGCGCATCCAGAGGGGGCAGAGGCTCCTACGAGCAGTACTTC.

The rearrangement joins TRBV4-1 to TRBJ2-3, with D perhaps TRBD1 (6 bases). The CDR3 spans 16 residues. Deletions cut 0 bases from V and 3 bases from J, with 13 bases between. The germline V gene encodes CDR1 MGHRA and CDR2 YSYEKL. CDR3 coding DNA: TGCGCCAGCAGCCAAGAAGTCAGGGGAGCGACAGATACGCAGTATTTT. As protein: CASSQEVRGATDTQYF.

The V call is TRBV6-1, the J call TRBJ2-7, with a possible D match to TRBD2 (6 bases). Trimming cost V 2 bases and J 3 bases, with 17 bases left between them. This CDR3 comprises 16 residues. The V gene's germline CDR1 is MNHNS and CDR2 SASEGT. The CDR3 region is CASSEIGDREIYEQYF. CDR3 sequence (DNA): TGTGCCAGCAGTGAAATTGGGGACCGGGAGATCTACGAGCAGTACTTC.

The chain links TRBV15 to TRBJ2-6; a possible D gene is TRBD2 (5 bases). The CDR3 length is 15 residues. V lost 5 bases and J 2 bases, leaving 10 bases between the germline ends. Germline V lookup: CDR1 LNHNV, CDR2 YYDKDF (reference sequence). The CDR3 DNA is TGTGCCACCAGCGCACCGGGGACTGGGGCCAACGTCCTGACTTTC. It codes for CATSAPGTGANVLTF.

This chain connects TRBV20-1 to TRBJ1-5, with D possibly TRBD1 on 6 matching bases. Trimming left V 3 bases short and J 6 bases short, with 18 bases between. CDR1 and CDR2 from the germline V gene are DFQATT and SNEGSKA (reference sequence). This CDR3 is built from 15 residues. CDR3 sequence: CSARVGGVFGQPQHF. The CDR3 DNA sequence: TGCAGTGCTAGGGTAGGGGGGGTGTTTGGTCAGCCCCAGCATTTT.

V gene TRBV4-3 combines with J gene TRBJ2-1; 11 positions agree with TRBD2. CDR3 length equals 17 residues. Per germline, CDR1 LGHNA and CDR2 YSLEER. J gave up 8 bases and V 0 bases, and 9 bases lay outside the gene matches. CDR3 sequence (DNA): TGCGCCAGCAGCCAAGACGCAACTAGCGGGGGTAGGGATGAGCAGTTCTTC. Residues: CASSQDATSGGRDEQFF.

The chain uses TRBV12-3 or TRBV12-4 and TRBJ2-2; D is unclear. Trimming stripped 0 bases from V and 3 bases from J, with 5 bases between. This CDR3 contains 14 residues. CDR3 amino acids: CASSLAGYTGELFF. The CDR3 coding sequence is TGTGCCAGCAGTTTAGCGGGGTACACCGGGGAGCTGTTTTTT.